One TCR beta chain is described in this entry. The sample originates from a study of blood T cell repertoires in COVID-19. Study context: COVID-19 samples collected from the United States, Italy and Spain covered acute and convalescent phases. T cells, B-cell-depleted T cells, or PBMCs provided the cDNA or gDNA that served as material.

Germline assignment: CDR1 LNHNV and CDR2 YYDKDF (reference sequence). The CDR3 is 16 amino acids. V gave up 3 bases and J gave up 0 bases; unmatched junction bases: 5. Original processing notes: Estimation of nucleated cell counts was performed using reference gene primer amplification. Assay: immunoSEQ multiplex PCR; the TCRdb copy retains only in-frame clones and omits some. V, J and clone size are taken as reported in that table, and D and trimming were inferred from the DNA itself. The sample includes roughly 180,000 clones, 86% of them seen just once. V is TRBV15 and J is TRBJ1-5; 7 bases align to TRBD1. Source material: peripheral blood. This receptor was taken from a woman aged 25-40 years with active or convalescent COVID-19. The DNA for the CDR3 is TGTGCCACCAGCAGGAGAGGGGGCCTTAGCAATCAGCCCCAGCATTTT. This gives the protein CATSRRGGLSNQPQHF.